Shown below are 3 T cell receptor delta chains from a single sample sequenced in a study of gamma-delta chains in newborns, infants, children. TCRdb processed the reads again with the CATT caller. The sample records more than 5,000 delta-chain clones, about 3% being singletons. What was sequenced was blood. The receptors originated from a child who was a newborn, infant or young child, either healthy, febrile or measles-vaccinated (not recorded which).

This clone came up a few times. This sequence may be a read error, since a much larger clone differs from it by one base. The rearrangement uses TRDV2 and TRDJ3; 8 nucleotides agree with TRDD3. Germline V lookup: CDR1 GEAIGNYY, CDR2 EKD. The CDR3 runs 19 residues. The CDR3 sequence is CACDTWGIRGSWDTRRMFF. In nucleotides, the CDR3 is TGTGCCTGTGACACCTGGGGGATTCGAGGCTCCTGGGACACCCGACGGATGTTTTTC.

This clone was observed a handful of times. A far larger clone is a single base away, which makes a read error likely. The rearrangement uses TRDV1 and TRDJ2; D gene unclear. V was trimmed by 4 bases and J by 11 bases, leaving 20 bases between them. The CDR3 loop spans 15 amino acids. The germline V gene has CDR1 TSWWSYY and CDR2 QGS. The CDR3 coding sequence is TGTGCTCTTGGGGCCGAGAATTCCGTCAGACGTCAACTCTTCTTT. It translates to CALGAENSVRRQLFF.

Concerning this clone itself: The protein recorded in TCRdb matches a much larger clone and deviates from this DNA's translation at residue 11, suggesting a read error; the protein here is obtained by translating the DNA. The chain uses TRDV2 and TRDJ2; 7 bases match TRDD3. The CDR3 is made up of 16 amino acids. CDR1 and CDR2 (germline): GEAIGNYY, EKD. The CDR3 nucleotides are TGTGCCTGTGACACTAGTGGGGGAGCTTTGGCAGCACAACTCTTCTTT. It specifies CACDTSGGALAAQLFF.